The entry that follows covers one T cell receptor (beta chain) sequence. Its antigen specificity is not known. Base qualities are not provided; no much larger clone lies one nucleotide away. The data were taken from a study of cytomegalovirus exposure and HLA in healthy donors (dated by TCRdb to about 2017). Broadly, across the study: In an earlier analysis of approximately 640 of the donors, around 300 Gb of sequence data and 120 million or so unique TCR beta sequences from about 180 million T cells were reported. Typing coverage varied by locus: about 620-630 donors for A, B, C, DRB1 and DQB1; 522 for DQA1; around 610 for DPA1; approximately 490 for DPB1. High-throughput TCR immunosequencing, statistical association of individual TCRs with disease status, and machine learning were combined to predict cytomegalovirus infection status. An early release covering 500 to 750 HLA-typed donors comprised around 300 gigabases of sequencing data and tens of millions of unique TCR sequences. HLA typing covered class I and class II loci at four-digit resolution. Because of strong linkage in the cohort, a handful of DR-DQ haplotypes were treated as single units for association and clustering. Besides the first cohort of roughly 700 subjects, a separate validation cohort made up of over 100 different subjects was used. The aim of the study was to test whether cataloging public T cell receptors could identify signatures of past pathogen exposure. In a later genetic analysis, genome-wide SNP genotypes for about 55% of the roughly 670 donors were used, and that subset was treated as a discovery cohort. All discovery cohort repertoires had been generated using a single sequencing platform. Rather than using new phenotypic data, the later analysis identified candidate immune exposures from TCR beta sequences and from how often those sequences occurred across donors. The T cell repertoires of under 700 subjects were profiled by immunosequencing and related to cytomegalovirus serostatus. Among 300 to 450 genotyped donors of the cohort, an average of about 240,000 unique TCR beta nucleotide sequences were sequenced per donor, approximately 20% of them non-productive. A later analysis re-examined previously published TCR beta repertoires from 500 to 700 donors and added high-resolution HLA genotyping to investigate patterns of TCR occurrence. Donor age, sex, ethnicity and CMV serostatus were compiled together with the repertoire data. An earlier analysis of some 500 of the donors applied high-throughput TCR beta sequencing to assess whether each TCR beta V gene segment acted as functional or pseudogenic. Of the approximately 370 genotyped donors, roughly 80% were placed in the genetic ancestry cluster associated with self-reported Caucasian donors. Findings and caveats that apply to the study as a whole: A cluster of highly shared sequence variants was judged likely to be a technical artifact of the sequencing pipeline. Some IMGT-functional V segments, including TRBV6-2 and TRBV6-3, could not be distinguished by the 87-base-pair reads and were therefore excluded. Cytomegalovirus status was reported to be diagnosed by the classifier with high specificity and sensitivity in both the original and validation cohorts. When HLA alleles, especially DR and DQ, strongly co-occurred, attributing TCR associations to individual alleles was difficult. A total of 150 to 200 TCR beta chains were listed by the study as associated with cytomegalovirus. Seventeen rarely observed V segments, including chromosome 9 orphons, were excluded from the earlier analysis of 550 to 700 of the donors because counts were too low. An association between a missense DCLRE1C variant and V-gene and J-gene trimming of TCR beta chains was found in a later genetic analysis and replicated in an independent cohort. In a later analysis, several top co-occurrence clusters were reported to appear linked to parvovirus B19, influenza, CMV and Epstein-Barr virus. Because HLA typing was missing for some donors at each locus, association tests included only the typed subset. In a later analysis, some 18,000 TCR beta sequences were associated with specific HLA alleles at a false discovery rate of 0.05. Most TCR sequences were seen in very few donors, while some public TCRs were found in many individuals. A further reported finding was that TCR beta sequences accurately predicted the HLA-A and HLA-B alleles for most subjects in the first cohort. In an earlier analysis of 587 of the donors, most TCR beta V segments appeared in productive rearrangements about 90% or about 30% of the time, broadly matching IMGT annotations. The cohort was sequenced for TCR beta chains only, and without alpha or paired-chain data the features that could be detected were limited. Immune exposure information for the cohort was limited to CMV serostatus. In a later analysis, the rate of TCR association differed among HLA loci, with DRB1 alleles having the most associated TCRs and HLA-C alleles having the fewest. In vitro tests confirmed that a few of the cytomegalovirus-associated TCR beta chains recognize cytomegalovirus antigens. Correlated functional status among segregating V segments might reflect linkage disequilibrium, but an unknown experimental factor could not be ruled out. A later analysis found that HLA-associated TCR beta chains were more clonally expanded and had lower generation probabilities than equally common non-associated chains. According to the authors, the approach could potentially be generalized to other disease states and immunological phenotypes. Sequencing depth was assumed to be roughly uniform across donors in the presence/absence analyses, though that assumption may not hold. According to a later analysis, most CMV-associated TCR beta chains appeared to be HLA-restricted, and the HLA associations seemed to be driven largely by CMV exposure. According to a later genetic analysis, donors in an Asian-associated ancestry cluster had fewer N-insertions in productive TCRs than the approximately 690-donor mean.

The cohort comprised under 700 healthy bone marrow donors. All cohort members were sampled while nominally healthy, although unrecorded immune exposures were likely present. The donor tested CMV seropositive and was one of the 289 seropositive cohort members. A peripheral blood sample was provided by each donor, and peripheral blood mononuclear cells were used for TCR beta sequencing. The Qiagen DNeasy Blood Extraction Kit was used to extract genomic DNA from the blood cell samples. Libraries came from the immunoSEQ multiplex PCR assay. The multiplex PCR relied on a mix of 60 forward primers for TCR Vbeta segments and 13 reverse primers for TCR Jbeta segments. The CDR3 region of rearranged TCR beta genes was amplified from genomic DNA by a multiplex PCR assay. Amplified TCR beta libraries were sequenced as 87-base-pair reads on the Illumina HiSeq System. Regarding the original processing steps: In a later analysis, about 80 million unique TCR beta chains were counted across the roughly 610 repertoires, and roughly 10 million of these chains were shared by at least two donors. A nearest-neighbor algorithm error-corrected the raw reads and collapsed the reads into unique sequences, merging closely related sequences to remove PCR and sequencing errors. V, D and J gene segments were assigned by aligning CDR3 sequences to IMGT reference sequences. For a sequence to be retained, a match of at least six nucleotides to both a V gene segment and a J gene segment was required. A rearrangement was called productive if the CDR3 had no stop codons and remained in frame with V and J, and every other rearrangement was called non-productive. Following IMGT convention, CDR3 was defined as the stretch from the second conserved V-encoded cysteine to the conserved J-encoded phenylalanine. In an earlier analysis of approximately 500 of the donors, sequences lacking an unambiguous match to a single V gene segment were excluded. In an earlier analysis of about 590 of the donors, a V segment was called functional when productive rearrangements were above 56.7%, and segregating when the standard deviation between donors exceeded 5%. A statistical classification framework was built for diagnosing cytomegalovirus status from the catalog of TCR beta chain sequences. A later analysis assigned V and J genes by comparing TCR nucleotide sequences with IMGT/GENE-DB human TR gene sequences. A later analysis assigned CDR3 sequences and most-parsimonious VDJ recombination scenarios with the TCRdist pipeline. A later analysis defined each TCR beta chain by its CDR3 amino acid sequence plus V-gene family, and excluded reads lacking a unique V-gene family. In a later analysis, a few hundred highly shared, low-generation-probability nucleotide sequences were removed to address suspected cross-contamination and a sequencing artifact. For each public chain, a later analysis derived a clonal expansion index from normalized ranks of inferred template counts within each repertoire. A later analysis computed generation probabilities with a VDJ recombination model fitted to out-of-frame rearrangements, and checked the results against IGoR. Hypergeometric tests were used in a later analysis to score TCR-TCR, TCR-HLA and TCR-CMV co-occurrence, with a repertoire-size bias correction applied to the TCR pairs. A later analysis estimated false discovery rates by permuting HLA or CMV assignments 20 times. In a later analysis, co-occurring TCRs were grouped with DBSCAN, and TCRdist sequence similarity was added when clustering was performed within HLA-allele-positive subsets. For co-occurrence clustering, repertoires with fewer than 30,000 or more than 120,000 public chains were excluded, along with roughly 5 repertoires with anomalous nucleotide sharing. TCRdb holds this immuneACCESS table with in-frame rearrangements only. Some clones are missing; in checked studies, unresolved V genes explain under half, and the rest has no known cause. From that table come the V and J calls and clone size; the DNA was used to work out D and trimming. This sample gives around 97,000 clones in total; under 80% of them show up just once. The leading ten clones occupy about 9.4% of the sample.

The germline V gene encodes CDR1 SGDLS and CDR2 YYNGEE. Spanning cysteine to phenylalanine, the CDR3 consists of 18 amino acids. Here the CDR3 DNA is all that survives: 54 bases in frame from base 1. V is reduced by 0 bases and J by 1 base, leaving a spacing of 17 bases between them. Sequencing was performed on PBMCs. This receptor was identified in a woman under 30 in good health and CMV-seropositive. The rearrangement joined TRBV9 to TRBJ1-5; 6 matching bases give a weak D call of TRBD1. The nucleotide sequence is TGTGCCAGCAGCGTAGAAGAGGGGGAGGGGGTGAGCAATCAGCCCCAGCATTTT. Translated, it gives CASSVEEGEGVSNQPQHF.